Listed below are T cell receptor beta chains from one sample, sequenced in a study of T cells after yellow fever vaccination. TCRdb itself ran the 5' RACE reads through MiXCR, one entry per CDR3 protein. The profile shows roughly 300,000 distinct CDR3 sequences, approximately 8% of them singletons. Sequenced here: PBMCs, sampled more than 35 days after the first yellow fever vaccination. The source of these receptors is a man aged 18 to 30 who received the YFV17D yellow fever vaccine. CDR3s include the opening cysteine and the closing phenylalanine or tryptophan. A D gene is named only where the DNA matches it firmly. Size is stated for part of the rows, as once, few or many counts, or as a class when the clone is expanded.

D gene	clone size	V gene	J gene	CDR3 protein	CDR3 DNA
.	.	TRBV5-4	TRBJ1-1	CASSLKSGFGAGGEAFF	TGTGCCAGCAGCTTGAAGAGCGGATTCGGGGCGGGGGGTGAAGCTTTCTTT
TRBD2	few	TRBV20-1	TRBJ2-1	CSANSGGINEQFF	TGCAGTGCTAATAGCGGGGGGATCAATGAGCAGTTCTTC
.	.	TRBV9	TRBJ2-1	CASSVGSGGNEQFF	TGTGCCAGCAGCGTAGGATCAGGGGGGAATGAGCAGTTCTTC
.	.	TRBV18	TRBJ1-5	CASSRDYSNQPQHF	TGTGCCAGCTCTCGTGATTATAGCAATCAGCCCCAGCATTTT
.	.	TRBV19	TRBJ2-4	CASSNPPMGNIQYF	TGTGCCAGTAGTAACCCCCCTATGGGGAACATTCAGTACTTC
.	.	TRBV7-2	TRBJ1-1	CASSPGVAFTEAFF	TGTGCCAGCAGCCCGGGGGTCGCGTTCACTGAAGCTTTCTTT
TRBD1	few	TRBV6-5	TRBJ1-6	CASSADRANF	TGTGCCAGCAGCGCAGACAGGGCAAACTTT
.	many	TRBV5-1	TRBJ2-1	CASSLAGTHLEQFF	TGCGCCAGCAGCTTGGCCGGGACCCACCTTGAGCAGTTCTTC
.	.	TRBV12-3/TRBV12-4	TRBJ2-7	CASSLGGAWEQYF	TGTGCCAGCAGTTTAGGGGGGGCGTGGGAGCAGTACTTC
.	.	TRBV5-4	TRBJ2-3	CASSFSANTDTQYF	TGTGCCAGCAGCTTCTCGGCGAACACAGATACGCAGTATTTT
.	.	TRBV3-1	TRBJ2-2	CATSQGGGSTGELFF	TGTGCCACCAGCCAAGGAGGGGGGAGCACCGGGGAGCTGTTTTTT
.	few	TRBV10-2	TRBJ2-7	CASSELDYEQYF	TGCGCCAGCAGTGAGTTGGATTACGAGCAGTACTTC
.	few	TRBV7-3	TRBJ2-5	CASSGRRNQETQYF	TGTGCCAGCAGCGGGAGACGGAACCAAGAGACCCAGTACTTC
TRBD1	many	TRBV7-2	TRBJ1-2	CASSRDRNYGYTF	TGTGCCAGCAGCCGGGACAGGAACTATGGCTACACCTTC
.	few	TRBV29-1	TRBJ2-7	CSVEVSTASSYEQYF	TGCAGCGTTGAAGTGAGTACAGCGAGCTCCTACGAGCAGTACTTC
.	many	TRBV28	TRBJ1-5	CASGRLLGIVQPQHF	TGTGCCAGCGGACGACTCTTAGGGATTGTCCAGCCCCAGCATTTT
.	.	TRBV12-3/TRBV12-4	TRBJ1-1	CASSRQANTEAFF	TGTGCCAGCAGTAGACAGGCGAACACTGAAGCTTTCTTT
.	.	TRBV4-1	TRBJ2-7	CASSQEKGAVYEQYF	TGCGCCAGCAGCCAAGAGAAAGGGGCTGTATACGAGCAGTACTTC
.	many	TRBV5-1	TRBJ2-5	CASTSNGTQYF	TGCGCCAGCACCTCCAATGGGACCCAGTACTTC
TRBD1	.	TRBV7-3	TRBJ1-3	CASSNKMGTGSLLGNTIYF	TGTGCCAGCAGTAATAAGATGGGGACAGGTAGTCTCCTTGGAAACACCATATATTTT
.	.	TRBV4-2	TRBJ1-5	CASSQDPQVGIQPQHF	TGTGCCAGCAGCCAAGATCCCCAGGTGGGGATTCAGCCCCAGCATTTT
.	many	TRBV4-1	TRBJ1-4	CASSQSRMNEKLFF	TGCGCCAGCAGCCAAAGCAGGATGAATGAAAAACTGTTTTTT
.	few	TRBV12-3/TRBV12-4	TRBJ2-3	CASSQVGLRSADTQYF	TGTGCCAGCAGTCAGGTGGGACTCAGGAGCGCAGATACGCAGTATTTT
.	.	TRBV20-1	TRBJ2-1	CSASPGRDPRGHNEQFF	TGCAGTGCTAGTCCTGGGAGGGACCCCAGGGGACACAATGAGCAGTTCTTC
.	few	TRBV4-2	TRBJ1-4	CASSQKSDPGRVATNEKLFF	TGTGCCAGCAGCCAAAAATCCGACCCCGGGCGAGTCGCAACTAATGAAAAACTGTTTTTT
.	many	TRBV4-3	TRBJ2-5	CASSQDRKTQYF	TGCGCCAGCAGCCAAGATAGAAAGACCCAGTACTTC
.	few	TRBV7-6	TRBJ2-1	CASSVKVLGSYNEQFF	TGTGCCAGCAGCGTTAAGGTGTTAGGCTCCTACAATGAGCAGTTCTTC
TRBD2	.	TRBV12-3/TRBV12-4	TRBJ2-1	CASSLPRGGLRTSPYNEQFF	TGTGCCAGCAGTTTGCCCAGGGGCGGCCTGAGGACTAGCCCGTACAATGAGCAGTTCTTC
.	few	TRBV5-1	TRBJ2-5	CASSFTLAQETQYF	TGCGCCAGCAGCTTCACACTGGCGCAAGAGACCCAGTACTTC
.	few	TRBV20-1	TRBJ2-5	CSAGRDSRGETQYF	TGCAGTGCTGGACGGGACTCCAGGGGCGAGACCCAGTACTTC
.	.	TRBV30	TRBJ2-1	CAWAPWNEQFF	TGTGCCTGGGCCCCTTGGAATGAGCAGTTCTTC
TRBD2	few	TRBV5-1	TRBJ2-1	CASSLERGLAGANEQFF	TGCGCCAGCAGCTTGGAGCGGGGACTAGCGGGGGCCAATGAGCAGTTCTTC
.	few	TRBV7-2	TRBJ1-5	CASSRDLNQPQHF	TGTGCCAGCAGCCGGGACCTCAATCAGCCCCAGCATTTT
.	few	TRBV20-1	TRBJ2-2	CSAGGPNTGELFF	TGCAGTGCTGGGGGGCCGAACACCGGGGAGCTGTTTTTT
.	few	TRBV20-1	TRBJ1-1	CSARRGEGAFF	TGCAGTGCTAGGCGCGGGGAGGGGGCTTTCTTT
.	few	TRBV2	TRBJ1-5	CASRESGGGDQPQHF	TGTGCCAGCAGGGAGAGCGGGGGGGGCGATCAGCCCCAGCATTTT
TRBD2	once	TRBV6-1	TRBJ2-1	CASLAVYNEQFF	TGTGCCAGCCTAGCGGTCTACAATGAGCAGTTCTTC